This T cell receptor beta chain originates from a study of patients and donors after allogeneic stem cell transplantation. V was shortened by 2 bases and J by 1 base, with 10 bases between the two germline ends. The CDR3 extends over 15 amino acids. The germline V gene encodes CDR1 MNHEY and CDR2 SVGEGT. A single record per CDR3 protein comes from TCRdb applying MiXCR to the RT-PCR reads. The sample has about 150,000 distinct CDR3 sequences, 30% to 45% seen once. The sequence came from a human donor who was either an allogeneic HSCT recipient or a stem cell or donor lymphocyte infusion donor (not recorded which). It is not recorded whose cells these are; they may come from a transplant donor. Sequencing used blood, either unsorted or a sorted T cell fraction (not recorded which). This rearrangement joins TRBV6-2 or TRBV6-3 to TRBJ2-3; unclear D gene. The CDR3 region has the DNA TGTGCCAGCAGTTACGGGTTCCAGGGCACAGATACGCAGTATTTT. As protein: CASSYGFQGTDTQYF.